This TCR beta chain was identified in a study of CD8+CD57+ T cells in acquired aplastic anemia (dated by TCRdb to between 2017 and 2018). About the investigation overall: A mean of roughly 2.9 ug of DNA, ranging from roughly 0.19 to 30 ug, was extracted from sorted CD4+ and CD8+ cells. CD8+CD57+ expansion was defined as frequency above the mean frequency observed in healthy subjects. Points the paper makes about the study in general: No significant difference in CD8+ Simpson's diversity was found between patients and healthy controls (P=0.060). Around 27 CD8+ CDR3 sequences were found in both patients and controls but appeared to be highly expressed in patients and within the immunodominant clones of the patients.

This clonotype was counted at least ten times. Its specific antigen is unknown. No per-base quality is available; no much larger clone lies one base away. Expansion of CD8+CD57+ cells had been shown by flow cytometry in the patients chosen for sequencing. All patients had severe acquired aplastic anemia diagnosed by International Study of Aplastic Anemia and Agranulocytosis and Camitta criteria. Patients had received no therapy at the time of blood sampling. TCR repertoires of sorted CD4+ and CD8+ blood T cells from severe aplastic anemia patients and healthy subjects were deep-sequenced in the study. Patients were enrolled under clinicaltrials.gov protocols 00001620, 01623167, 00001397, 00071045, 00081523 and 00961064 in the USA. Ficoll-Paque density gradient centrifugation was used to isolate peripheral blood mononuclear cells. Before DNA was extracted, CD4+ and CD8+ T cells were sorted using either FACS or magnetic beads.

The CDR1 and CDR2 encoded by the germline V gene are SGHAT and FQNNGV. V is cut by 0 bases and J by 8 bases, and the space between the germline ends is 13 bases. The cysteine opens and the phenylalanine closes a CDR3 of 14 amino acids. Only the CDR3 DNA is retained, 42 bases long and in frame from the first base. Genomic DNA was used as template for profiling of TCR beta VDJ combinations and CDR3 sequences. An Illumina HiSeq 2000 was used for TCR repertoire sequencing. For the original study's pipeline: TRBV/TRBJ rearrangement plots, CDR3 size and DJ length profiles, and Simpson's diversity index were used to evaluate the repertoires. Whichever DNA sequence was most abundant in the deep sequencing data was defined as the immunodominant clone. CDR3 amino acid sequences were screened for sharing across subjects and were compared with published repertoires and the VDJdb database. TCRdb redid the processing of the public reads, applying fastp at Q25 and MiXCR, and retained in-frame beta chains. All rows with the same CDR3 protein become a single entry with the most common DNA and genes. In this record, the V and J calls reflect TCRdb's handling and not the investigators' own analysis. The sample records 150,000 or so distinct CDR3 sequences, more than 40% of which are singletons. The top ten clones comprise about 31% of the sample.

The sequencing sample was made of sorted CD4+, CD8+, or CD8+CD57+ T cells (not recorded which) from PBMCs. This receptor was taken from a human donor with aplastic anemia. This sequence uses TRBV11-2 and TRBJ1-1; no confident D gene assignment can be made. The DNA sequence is TGTGCCAGCAGCTTAGACCTCTCACAGTCAGAAGCTTTCTTT. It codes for CASSLDLSQSEAFF.